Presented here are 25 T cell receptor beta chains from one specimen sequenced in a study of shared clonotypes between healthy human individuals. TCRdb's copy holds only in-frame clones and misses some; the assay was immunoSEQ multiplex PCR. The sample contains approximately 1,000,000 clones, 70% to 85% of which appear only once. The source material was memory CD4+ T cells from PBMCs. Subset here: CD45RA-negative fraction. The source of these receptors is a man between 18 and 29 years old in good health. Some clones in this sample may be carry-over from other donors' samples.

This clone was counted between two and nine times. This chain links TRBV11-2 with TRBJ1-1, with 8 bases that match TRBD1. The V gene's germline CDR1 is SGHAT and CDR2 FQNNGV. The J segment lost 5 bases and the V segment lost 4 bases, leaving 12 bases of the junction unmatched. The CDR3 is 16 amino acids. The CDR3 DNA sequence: TGTGCCAGCAGCTCCAAACGACAGGGGTCAGTAACTGAAGCTTTCTTT. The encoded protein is CASSSKRQGSVTEAFF.

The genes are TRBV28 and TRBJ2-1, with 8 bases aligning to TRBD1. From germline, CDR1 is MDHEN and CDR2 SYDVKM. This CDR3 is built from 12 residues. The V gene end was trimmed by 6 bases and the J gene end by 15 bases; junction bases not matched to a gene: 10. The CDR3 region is CASSLGGQAMFF. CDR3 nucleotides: TGTGCCAGCAGCTTAGGGGGACAGGCAATGTTCTTC.

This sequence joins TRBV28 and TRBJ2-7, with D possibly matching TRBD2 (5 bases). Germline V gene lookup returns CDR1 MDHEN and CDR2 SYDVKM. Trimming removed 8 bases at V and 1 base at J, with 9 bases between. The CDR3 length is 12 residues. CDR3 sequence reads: CASAAGSYEQYF. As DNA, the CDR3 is TGTGCCAGCGCCGCGGGTTCCTACGAGCAGTACTTC.

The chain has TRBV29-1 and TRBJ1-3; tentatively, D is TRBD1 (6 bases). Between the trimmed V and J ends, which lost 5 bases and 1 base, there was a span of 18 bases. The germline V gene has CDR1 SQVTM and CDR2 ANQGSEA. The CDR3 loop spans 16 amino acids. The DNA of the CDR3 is TGCAGCGTTCGGTCAGACAGGAGCCTTTCTGGAAACACCATATATTTT. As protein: CSVRSDRSLSGNTIYF.

The CDR3 nucleotides read TGTGCCAGCAGAACCACGGGGTATGGCTACACCTTC. Protein product: CASRTTGYGYTF. This sequence joins TRBV6-5 and TRBJ1-2; D gene ambiguous. Germline CDR1 and CDR2: MNHEY and SVGAGI. The CDR3 consists of 12 residues. V was clipped by 6 bases and J by 5 bases, with 10 bases between them.

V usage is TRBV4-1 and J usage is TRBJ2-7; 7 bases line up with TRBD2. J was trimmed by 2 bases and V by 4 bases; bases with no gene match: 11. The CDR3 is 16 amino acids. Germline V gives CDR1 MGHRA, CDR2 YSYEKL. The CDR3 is CASSPSQAGTPYEQYF. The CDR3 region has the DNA TGCGCCAGCAGCCCTTCCCAAGCGGGAACACCCTACGAGCAGTACTTC.

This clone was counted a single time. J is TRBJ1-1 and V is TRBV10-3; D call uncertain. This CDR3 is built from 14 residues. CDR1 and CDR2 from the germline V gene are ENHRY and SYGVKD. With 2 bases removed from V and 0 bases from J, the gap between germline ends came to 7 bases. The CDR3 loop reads CAISETHMNTEAFF. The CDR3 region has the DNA TGTGCCATCAGTGAGACACATATGAACACTGAAGCTTTCTTT.

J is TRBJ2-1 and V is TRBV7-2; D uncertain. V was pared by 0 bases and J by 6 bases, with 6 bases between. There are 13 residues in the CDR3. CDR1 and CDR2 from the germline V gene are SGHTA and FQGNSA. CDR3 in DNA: TGTGCCAGCAGCTTAGCGCCGGGCAATGAGCAGTTCTTC. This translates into CASSLAPGNEQFF.

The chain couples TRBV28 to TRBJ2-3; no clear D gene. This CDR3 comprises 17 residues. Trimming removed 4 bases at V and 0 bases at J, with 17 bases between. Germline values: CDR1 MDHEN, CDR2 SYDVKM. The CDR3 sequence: CASSSRGYYSSTDTQYF. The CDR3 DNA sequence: TGTGCCAGCAGTTCCCGAGGCTACTACTCTAGCACAGATACGCAGTATTTT.

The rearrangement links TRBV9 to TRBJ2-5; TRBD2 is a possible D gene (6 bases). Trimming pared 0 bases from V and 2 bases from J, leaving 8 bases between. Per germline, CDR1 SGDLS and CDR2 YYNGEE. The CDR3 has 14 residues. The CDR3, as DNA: TGTGCCAGCAGCGTAGGGGGGGAGCAAGAGACCCAGTACTTC. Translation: CASSVGGEQETQYF.

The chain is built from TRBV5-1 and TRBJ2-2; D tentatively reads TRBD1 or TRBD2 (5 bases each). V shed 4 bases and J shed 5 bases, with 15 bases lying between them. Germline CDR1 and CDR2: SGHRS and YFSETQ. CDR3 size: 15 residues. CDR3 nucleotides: TGCGCCAGCAGCGCTCCGGGACCTCCAACCGGGGAGCTGTTTTTT. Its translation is CASSAPGPPTGELFF.

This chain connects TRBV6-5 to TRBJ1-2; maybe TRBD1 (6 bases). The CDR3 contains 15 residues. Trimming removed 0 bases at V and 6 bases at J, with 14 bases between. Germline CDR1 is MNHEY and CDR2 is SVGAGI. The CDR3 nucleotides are TGTGCCAGCAGTTACTCGGGGCGTAGGGGGGATGGCTACACCTTC. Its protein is CASSYSGRRGDGYTF.

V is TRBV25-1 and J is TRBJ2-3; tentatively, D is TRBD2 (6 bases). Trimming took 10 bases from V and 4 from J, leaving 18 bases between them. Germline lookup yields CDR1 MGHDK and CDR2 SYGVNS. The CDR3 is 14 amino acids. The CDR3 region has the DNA TGTGCCACCCAACGGGGCGGGAATGCAGATACGCAGTATTTT. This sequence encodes CATQRGGNADTQYF.

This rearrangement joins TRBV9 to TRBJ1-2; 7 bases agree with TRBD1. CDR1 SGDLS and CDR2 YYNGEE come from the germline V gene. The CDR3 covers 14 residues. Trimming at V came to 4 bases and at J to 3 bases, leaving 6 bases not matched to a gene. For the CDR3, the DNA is TGTGCCAGCAGCCCAGGGGGACGGTACTATGGCTACACCTTC. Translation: CASSPGGRYYGYTF. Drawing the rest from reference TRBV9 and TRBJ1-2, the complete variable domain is DSGVTQTPKHLITATGQRVTLRCSPRSGDLSVYWYQQSLDQGLQFLIQYYNGEERAKGNILERFSAQQFPDLHSELNLSSLELGDSALYFCASSPGGRYYGYTFGSGTRLTVV.

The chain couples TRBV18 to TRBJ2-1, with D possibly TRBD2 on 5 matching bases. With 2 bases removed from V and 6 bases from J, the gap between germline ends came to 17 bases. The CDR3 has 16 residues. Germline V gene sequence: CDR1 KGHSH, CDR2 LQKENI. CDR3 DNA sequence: TGTGCCAGCTCACCAGGCGGGCTAGTCTCTTTCAATGAGCAGTTCTTC. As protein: CASSPGGLVSFNEQFF.

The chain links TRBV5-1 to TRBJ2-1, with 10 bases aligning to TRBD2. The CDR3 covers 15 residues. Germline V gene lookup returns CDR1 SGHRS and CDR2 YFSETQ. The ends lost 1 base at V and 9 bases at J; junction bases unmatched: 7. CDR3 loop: CASSLMSSGRSEQFF. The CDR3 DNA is TGCGCCAGCAGCTTGATGTCTAGCGGGAGAAGTGAGCAGTTCTTC.

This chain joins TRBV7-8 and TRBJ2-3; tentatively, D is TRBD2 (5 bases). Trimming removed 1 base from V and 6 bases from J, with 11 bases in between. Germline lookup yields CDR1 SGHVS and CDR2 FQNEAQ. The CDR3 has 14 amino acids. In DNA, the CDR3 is TGTGCCAGCAGCTTAGGGACTGTATGGGATACGCAGTATTTT. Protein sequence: CASSLGTVWDTQYF.

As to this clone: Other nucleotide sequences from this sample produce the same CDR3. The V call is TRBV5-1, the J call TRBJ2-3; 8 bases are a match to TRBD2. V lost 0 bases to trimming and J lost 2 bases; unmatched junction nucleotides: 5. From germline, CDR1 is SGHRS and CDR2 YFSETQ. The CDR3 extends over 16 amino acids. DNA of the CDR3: TGCGCCAGCAGCTTGGGAACTAGCGGCAACACAGATACGCAGTATTTT. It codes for CASSLGTSGNTDTQYF.

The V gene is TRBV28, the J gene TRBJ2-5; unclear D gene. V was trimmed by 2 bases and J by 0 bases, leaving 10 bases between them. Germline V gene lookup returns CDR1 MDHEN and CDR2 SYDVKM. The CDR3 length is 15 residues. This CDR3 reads CASSLIGLYQETQYF. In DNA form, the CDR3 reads TGTGCCAGCAGTTTAATCGGGTTGTACCAAGAGACCCAGTACTTC. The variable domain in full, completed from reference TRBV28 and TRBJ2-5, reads DVKVTQSSRYLVKRTGEKVFLECVQDMDHENMFWYRQDPGLGLRLIYFSYDVKMKEKGDIPEGYSVSREKKERFSLILESASTNQTSMYLCASSLIGLYQETQYFGPGTRLLVL.

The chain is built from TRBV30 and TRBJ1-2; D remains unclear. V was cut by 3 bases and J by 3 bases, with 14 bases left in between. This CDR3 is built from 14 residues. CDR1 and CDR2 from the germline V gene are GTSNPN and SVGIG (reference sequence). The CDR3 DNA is TGTGCCTGGAGAGCGCCCCGGCGGGACTATGGCTACACCTTC. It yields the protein CAWRAPRRDYGYTF.

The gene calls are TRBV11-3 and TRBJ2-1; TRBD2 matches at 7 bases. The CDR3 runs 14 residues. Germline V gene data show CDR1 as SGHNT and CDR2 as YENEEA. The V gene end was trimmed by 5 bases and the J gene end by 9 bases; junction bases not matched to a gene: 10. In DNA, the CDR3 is TGTGCCAGCAGCGGTTCCGCGGGAGCAGCTGAGCAGTTCTTC. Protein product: CASSGSAGAAEQFF.

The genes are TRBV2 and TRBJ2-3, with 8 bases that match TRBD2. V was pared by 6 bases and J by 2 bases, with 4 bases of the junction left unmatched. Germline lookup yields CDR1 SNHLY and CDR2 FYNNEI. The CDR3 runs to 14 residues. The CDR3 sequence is CASSPSGPTDTQYF. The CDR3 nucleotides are TGTGCCAGCAGCCCTAGCGGGCCCACAGATACGCAGTATTTT.

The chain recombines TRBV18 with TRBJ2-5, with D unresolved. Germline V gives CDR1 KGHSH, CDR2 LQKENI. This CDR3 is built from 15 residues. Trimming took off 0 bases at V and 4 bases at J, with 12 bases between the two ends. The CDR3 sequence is CASSPPESYRETQYF. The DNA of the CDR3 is TGTGCCAGCTCACCACCGGAATCTTACCGAGAGACCCAGTACTTC.

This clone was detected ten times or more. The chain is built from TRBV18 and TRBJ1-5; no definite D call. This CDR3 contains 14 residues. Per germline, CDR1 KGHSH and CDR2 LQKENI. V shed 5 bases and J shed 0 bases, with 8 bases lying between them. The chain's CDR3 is CASSEAYSNQPQHF. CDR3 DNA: TGTGCCAGCTCAGAGGCCTATAGCAATCAGCCCCAGCATTTT.

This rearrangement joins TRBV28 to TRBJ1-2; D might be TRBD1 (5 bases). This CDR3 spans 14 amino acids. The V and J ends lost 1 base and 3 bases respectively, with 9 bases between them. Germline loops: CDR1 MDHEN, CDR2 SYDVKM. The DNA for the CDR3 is TGTGCCAGCAGTTTATCCAACAGGTACTATGGCTACACCTTC. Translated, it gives CASSLSNRYYGYTF.